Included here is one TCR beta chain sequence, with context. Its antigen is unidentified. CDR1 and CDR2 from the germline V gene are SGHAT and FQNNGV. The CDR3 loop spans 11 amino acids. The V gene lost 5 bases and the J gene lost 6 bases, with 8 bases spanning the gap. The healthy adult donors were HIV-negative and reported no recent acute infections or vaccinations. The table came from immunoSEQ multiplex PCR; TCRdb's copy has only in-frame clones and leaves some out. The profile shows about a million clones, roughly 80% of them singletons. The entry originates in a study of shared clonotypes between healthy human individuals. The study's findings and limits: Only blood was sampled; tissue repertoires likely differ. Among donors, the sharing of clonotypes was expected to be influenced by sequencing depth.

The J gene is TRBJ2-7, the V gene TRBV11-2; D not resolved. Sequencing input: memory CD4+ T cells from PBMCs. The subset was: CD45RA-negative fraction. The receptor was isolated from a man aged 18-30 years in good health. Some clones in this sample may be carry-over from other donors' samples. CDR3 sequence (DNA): TGTGCCAGCAGCCCCGGTAGCGAGCAGTACTTC. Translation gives CASSPGSEQYF.